These 18 T cell receptor beta chains were sequenced from one sample in a study of identical twins. TCRdb reprocessed the 5' RACE reads via MiXCR and lists one record per CDR3 protein. In the table there are roughly 240,000 distinct CDR3 sequences, 7% of which are singletons. These data were also reused for a study on yellow fever vaccine responses in identical twins.

Specimen: memory (CD45RO+) T cells sorted from blood. These receptors were collected from a woman aged 18-29 years in good health.

This clonotype was detected many times. The J gene is TRBJ1-1, the V gene TRBV9; D is unresolved. CDR1 and CDR2 (germline): SGDLS, YYNGEE. The CDR3 loop spans 15 amino acids. The V and J ends lost 3 bases and 1 base respectively, with 13 bases between them. CDR3 sequence: CASSAYSGRNTEAFF. The CDR3 nucleotides read TGTGCCAGCAGCGCCTACAGTGGTCGGAACACTGAAGCTTTCTTT.

This clonotype was recorded at least ten times. The rearrangement uses TRBV7-2 and TRBJ1-1; D is possibly TRBD1 (5 bases). The CDR3 consists of 14 residues. CDR1 SGHTA and CDR2 FQGNSA come from the germline V gene. The V end was cut by 5 bases, the J end by 5 bases, with 15 bases between. CDR3 in DNA: TGTGCCAGCAGCAACCAGTGGGGGATGACTGAAGCTTTCTTT. Its protein product is CASSNQWGMTEAFF.

This clonotype was recorded a few times. The rearrangement links TRBV20-1 to TRBJ2-7, with TRBD1 as a possible D gene (6 bases). The V and J ends lost 6 bases and 9 bases respectively, with 21 bases between them. CDR3 length equals 13 residues. Looked up from germline, CDR1 is DFQATT and CDR2 is SNEGSKA (reference sequence). CDR3 sequence: CSAIQGGSLGQYV. The CDR3 DNA reads TGCAGTGCCATACAGGGTGGATCATTAGGGCAGTACGTC.

This clonotype was recorded many times. This chain connects TRBV29-1 to TRBJ2-3; D might be TRBD1 or TRBD2, each matching 5 bases. V dropped 7 bases and J dropped 2 bases, with 16 bases sitting between them. Germline values: CDR1 SQVTM, CDR2 ANQGSEA. This CDR3 region has 14 residues. The DNA for the CDR3 is TGCAGCGCCCAAAGGGGCGGGTACACAGATACGCAGTATTTT. Its translation: CSAQRGGYTDTQYF.

This clonotype was detected many times. This chain links TRBV20-1 with TRBJ1-1; tentative D call: TRBD1 (6 bases). V lost 0 bases to trimming and J lost 3 bases, with 14 bases between them. The germline gives CDR1 DFQATT, CDR2 SNEGSKA (reference sequence). This CDR3 is built from 15 residues. The chain's CDR3 is CSARDPGGSDTEAFF. The CDR3 bases are TGCAGTGCTAGAGATCCGGGGGGCTCGGACACTGAAGCTTTCTTT.

This chain joins TRBV4-1 and TRBJ2-3, with TRBD2 matching 11 bases. The CDR3 sequence is 18 residues long. In germline, CDR1 is MGHRA, CDR2 YSYEKL. The V and J ends lost 4 bases and 2 bases, in that order; junction bases with no gene match: 11. CDR3: CASSPQRVTSGDTDTQYF. The CDR3 DNA sequence: TGCGCCAGCAGCCCCCAAAGGGTGACTAGCGGGGACACAGATACGCAGTATTTT.

This clonotype was counted many times. This chain uses TRBV14 with TRBJ1-6, with a possible D match to TRBD1 (5 bases). This CDR3 contains 15 residues. The V and J ends lost 3 bases and 8 bases respectively, with 14 bases between them. Germline lookup yields CDR1 SGHDN and CDR2 FVKESK. This chain's CDR3 is CASSQGGWSHSPLHF. DNA of the CDR3: TGTGCCAGCAGCCAGGGGGGGTGGAGCCATTCACCCCTCCACTTT.

This clonotype was seen many times. This chain links TRBV24-1 with TRBJ2-1; D not resolved. From germline, CDR1 is KGHDR and CDR2 SFDVKD. The CDR3 has 13 amino acids. V was shortened by 1 base and J by 4 bases, with 4 bases between the two germline ends. The CDR3 protein is CATSDLLYNEQFF. The CDR3 DNA reads TGTGCCACCAGTGATTTACTATACAATGAGCAGTTCTTC.

The table lists this clonotype with many counts. Here the CDR3 reads CASSYMRGSTDTQYF. The CDR3 DNA reads as TGTGCCAGCAGTTACATGAGGGGAAGCACAGATACGCAGTATTTT. This rearrangement joins TRBV6-5 to TRBJ2-3; possibly TRBD1 or TRBD2 for D (5 bases each). CDR3 length equals 15 residues. Germline V gene sequence: CDR1 MNHEY, CDR2 SVGAGI. With 2 bases removed from V and 0 bases from J, the gap between germline ends came to 9 bases.

This clonotype occurred many times. The V gene is TRBV6-5, the J gene TRBJ2-2; D uncertain. The CDR3 consists of 15 residues. The ends were cut back, 2 bases at V and 3 bases at J, with 10 bases in the middle. Germline V gene data show CDR1 as MNHEY and CDR2 as SVGAGI. This CDR3 is CASSYDGPYTGELFF. Written as DNA, the CDR3 is TGTGCCAGCAGTTACGACGGTCCTTACACCGGGGAGCTGTTTTTT.

This clonotype was detected only a few times. V is TRBV10-3 and J is TRBJ2-7; possible D gene TRBD1, 5 bases. Germline-derived CDR1 and CDR2 are ENHRY and SYGVKD. This CDR3 has 11 amino acids. V was clipped by 4 bases and J by 5 bases, with 6 bases between them. The CDR3, as DNA: TGTGCCATCAGTGCAGGGCACGAGCAGTACTTC. The encoded protein is CAISAGHEQYF.

V and J are TRBV27 and TRBJ1-6; weak D call: TRBD1 (6 bases). The CDR3 consists of 14 residues. Trimming pared 6 bases from V and 4 bases from J, leaving 10 bases between. Germline V gene sequence: CDR1 MNHEY, CDR2 SMNVEV (reference sequence). The CDR3 sequence: CASRPTGYNSPLHF. CDR3 DNA sequence: TGTGCCAGCAGGCCGACAGGATATAATTCACCCCTCCACTTT.

This clonotype was seen only a few times. The gene calls are TRBV10-3 and TRBJ2-5, with D perhaps matching TRBD1 (5 bases). The V gene lost 4 bases and the J gene lost 0 bases, with 9 bases spanning the gap. Germline lookup yields CDR1 ENHRY and CDR2 SYGVKD. This CDR3 is 14 amino acids long. The CDR3 region is CAISGGRNQETQYF. The DNA for the CDR3 is TGTGCCATCAGTGGGGGCAGAAACCAAGAGACCCAGTACTTC.

The chain employs TRBV3-1 and TRBJ1-2; D is ambiguous. The ends were cut back, 7 bases at V and 5 bases at J, with 20 bases in the middle. Germline CDR1 LGHDT, CDR2 YNNKEL (reference sequence). CDR3 length: 15 amino acids. CDR3 bases: TGTGCCAGCACCAAAGATGTCCGTTGGAGGTATGGCTACACCTTC. Translated, it gives CASTKDVRWRYGYTF.

This clonotype occurred many times. This chain uses TRBV20-1 with TRBJ1-6; a possible D gene is TRBD1 (5 bases). The CDR3 length is 14 residues. Trimming stripped 3 bases from V and 6 bases from J, with 12 bases between. Germline CDR1 reads DFQATT; CDR2 reads SNEGSKA (reference sequence). This CDR3 reads CSASPDSPNSPLHF. Here the CDR3 DNA reads TGCAGTGCTAGTCCCGACAGCCCTAATTCACCCCTCCACTTT.

This clonotype has only a few counts. The chain combines TRBV5-8 with TRBJ2-1; 7 bases are a match to TRBD2. The germline gives CDR1 SGHTS, CDR2 YDEGEE. V shed 1 base and J 2 bases; nucleotides not matched to a gene: 3. This CDR3 is 15 amino acids long. The CDR3 spells CASSLTGTTYNEQFF. CDR3 DNA: TGTGCCAGCAGCTTGACCGGGACTACCTACAATGAGCAGTTCTTC.

This clonotype came up many times. The chain combines TRBV20-1 with TRBJ2-1; TRBD1 is a possible D gene (5 bases). This CDR3 has 14 residues. Germline CDR1 is DFQATT and CDR2 is SNEGSKA (reference sequence). Trimming stripped 5 bases from V and 0 bases from J, with 11 bases between. The DNA for the CDR3 is TGCAGTGCTCCCGACAGAGACTCCTACAATGAGCAGTTCTTC. Protein: CSAPDRDSYNEQFF.

A few counts support this clonotype. This chain connects TRBV20-1 to TRBJ2-3; 9 nucleotides agree with TRBD1. J lost 5 bases, V lost 5 bases, and 14 bases had no gene match. Germline V gene data show CDR1 as DFQATT and CDR2 as SNEGSKA (reference sequence). This CDR3 contains 16 residues. For the CDR3, the DNA is TGCAGTGCTCCCGTGGGGTCGGGACAGGGTCGAGATACGCAGTATTTT. It yields the protein CSAPVGSGQGRDTQYF.